The T cell receptor beta chain under discussion was sequenced for a study of T cells in Graves' hyperthyroidism and ophthalmopathy. There were TCR beta CDR3 regions amplified from RNA transcripts. Primed by the HTBI set, a first-round RT-PCR was run on the TCR CDR3. Each CDR3 protein gets one entry after TCRdb re-called the multiplex PCR reads with MiXCR. The sample has around 580,000 distinct CDR3 sequences; about 43% are singletons. In germline, CDR1 is ENHRY, CDR2 SYGVKD. The CDR3 is 11 amino acids. The V end lost 5 bases, the J end lost 12 bases, and 11 bases lay between the germline ends. This chain links TRBV10-3 with TRBJ1-5, with a weak D call TRBD1 (5 bases). The source of this sequence is a woman under 30 with Graves' hyperthyroidism. The sample was peripheral blood or thyroid tissue (not recorded which). The CDR3 loop reads CAISYGGDQHF. The CDR3 nucleotides are TGTGCCATCAGTTATGGGGGTGACCAGCATTTT.